A single sample gave rise to the 2 T cell receptor beta chains below, sequenced in a study of blood T cell repertoires in COVID-19. Sequencing used immunoSEQ multiplex PCR; TCRdb keeps in-frame clones, though not all of them. The table includes fewer than 70,000 clones, approximately 89% detected once. The sequenced sample was peripheral blood. The receptors stem from a human donor in a cohort sampled during active COVID-19.

V and J are TRBV25-1 and TRBJ2-3; tentatively, D is TRBD2 (6 bases). The V and J ends lost 5 bases and 1 base respectively, with 19 bases between them. Germline values: CDR1 MGHDK, CDR2 SYGVNS. The CDR3 is made up of 17 amino acids. The CDR3 loop is CASSHTTGTLGTDTQYF. The CDR3 bases are TGTGCCAGCAGTCACACCACCGGGACTTTGGGCACAGATACGCAGTATTTT.

The chain couples TRBV18 to TRBJ2-7, with 10 bases identical to TRBD2. V dropped 3 bases and J dropped 5; count of bases not matched to a gene: 4. Germline CDR1 reads KGHSH; CDR2 reads LQKENI. The CDR3 loop spans 14 amino acids. This chain's CDR3 is CASSPLAGENEQYF. CDR3 DNA sequence: TGTGCCAGCTCACCTCTAGCGGGAGAAAACGAGCAGTACTTC.